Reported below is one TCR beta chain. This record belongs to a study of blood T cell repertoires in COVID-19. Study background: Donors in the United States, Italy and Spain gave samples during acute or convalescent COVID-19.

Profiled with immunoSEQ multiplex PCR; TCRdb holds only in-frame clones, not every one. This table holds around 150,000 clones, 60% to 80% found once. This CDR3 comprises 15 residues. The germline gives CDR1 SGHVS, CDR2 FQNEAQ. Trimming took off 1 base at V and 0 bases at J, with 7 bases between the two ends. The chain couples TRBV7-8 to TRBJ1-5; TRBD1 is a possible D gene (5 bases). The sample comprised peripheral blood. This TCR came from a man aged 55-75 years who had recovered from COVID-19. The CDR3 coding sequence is TGTGCCAGCAGCTTAGGCAGGGATAGCAATCAGCCCCAGCATTTT. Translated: CASSLGRDSNQPQHF.